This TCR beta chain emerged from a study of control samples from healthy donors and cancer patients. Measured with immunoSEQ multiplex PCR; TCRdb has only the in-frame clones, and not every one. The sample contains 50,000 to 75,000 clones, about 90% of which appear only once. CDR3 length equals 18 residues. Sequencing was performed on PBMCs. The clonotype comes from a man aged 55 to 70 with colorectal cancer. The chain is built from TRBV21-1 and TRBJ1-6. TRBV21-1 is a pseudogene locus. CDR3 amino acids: CASRRVIATHTHNSPLHF. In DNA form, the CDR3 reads TGTGCCAGCAGACGCGTGATAGCTACACATACACATAATTCACCCCTCCACTTT.